The clone carrying this TCR beta chain was observed at least ten times. Its specificity is unknown. The data are from a study of T cells in Graves' hyperthyroidism and ophthalmopathy. Whole-study findings and limits: A 13 V-J model separated ophthalmopathy from stable hyperthyroidism.

Amplification yielded TCR beta CDR3 regions, with RNA transcripts as the source. HTBI primers were used for first-round RT-PCR of the TCR CDR3. TCRdb reprocessed the multiplex PCR reads via MiXCR and lists one record per CDR3 protein. This table holds approximately 620,000 distinct CDR3 sequences, about 14% found once. The hyperthyroidism was newly diagnosed and had lasted under 2 months; the patients were aged 18 to 65. Sample collection date corresponds to first hyperthyroidism diagnosis, prior to any ophthalmopathy symptoms. Germline values: CDR1 SQVTM, CDR2 ANQGSEA. CDR3 length equals 13 residues. V lost 5 bases and J lost 2, with 10 bases in between.

The chain has TRBV29-1 and TRBJ2-1; D uncertain. The source material was blood. This TCR was sampled from a woman in her twenties or thirties with Graves' hyperthyroidism that later progressed to Graves' ophthalmopathy. The CDR3 nucleotides read TGCAGCGTTCCCGTAGTACCCTACAATGAGCAGTTCTTC. It is translated as CSVPVVPYNEQFF.